This passage covers 26 T cell receptor beta chains from one sample sequenced in a study of shared clonotypes between healthy human individuals. Here immunoSEQ multiplex PCR was the method, and the copy in TCRdb shows in-frame clones only, minus some. The sample consists of 1,500,000 or so clones, roughly 96% of them appearing once. Sequencing used naive CD4+ T cells sorted from blood. Sample subset: CD45RA+ positively selected. These receptors were taken from a man younger than 40 in good health.

The chain links TRBV6-1 to TRBJ2-7; D might be TRBD2 (5 bases). The CDR3 covers 16 residues. Germline CDR1 MNHNS, CDR2 SASEGT. Trimming took off 2 bases at V and 4 bases at J, with 18 bases between the two ends. DNA for the CDR3: TGTGCCAGCAGTGAAAGAGGGTCGTGGTCCGGTTACGAGCAGTACTTC. It codes for CASSERGSWSGYEQYF.

V gene TRBV21-1 combines with J gene TRBJ1-4; the table's TRBD1 call for D was not verified on the DNA. TRBV21-1 corresponds to a pseudogene. This CDR3 contains 16 residues. The CDR3 nucleotides read TGTGCCAGCAGCAAAGCCCTCCAGGGGACTAATGAAAAACTGTTTTTT. Its translation is CASSKALQGTNEKLFF.

The V call is TRBV28, the J call TRBJ2-7, with 9 bases that match TRBD1. The V gene end was trimmed by 8 bases and the J gene end by 1 base; junction bases not matched to a gene: 3. CDR1 is MDHEN and CDR2 is SYDVKM in the germline V gene. The CDR3 consists of 13 residues. This CDR3 is CASEGQGSYEQYF. The DNA for the CDR3 is TGTGCCAGCGAGGGACAGGGTTCCTACGAGCAGTACTTC.

This chain connects TRBV5-6 to TRBJ2-2; TRBD1 agrees at 7 bases. This CDR3 region has 13 residues. Germline V gene data show CDR1 as SGHDT and CDR2 as YYEEEE. The V segment lost 4 bases and the J segment 6 bases; nucleotides outside the gene matches: 3. CDR3 in amino acids: CASSRRGPGELFF. The CDR3 DNA sequence: TGTGCCAGCAGCAGAAGGGGGCCCGGGGAGCTGTTTTTT. Using reference TRBV5-6 and TRBJ2-2 for the parts outside the CDR3, the full variable domain is DAGVTQSPTHLIKTRGQQVTLRCSPKSGHDTVSWYQQALGQGPQFIFQYYEEEERQRGNFPDRFSGHQFPNYSSELNVNALLLGDSALYLCASSRRGPGELFFGEGSRLTVL.

This chain links TRBV11-2 with TRBJ2-1, with 7 bases that match TRBD1. The CDR3 is 14 amino acids. V lost 10 bases and J lost 6; bases outside the gene matches: 12. Germline assignment: CDR1 SGHAT and CDR2 FQNNGV. The CDR3 nucleotides read TGTGCCACCGTGGACAGGACGATAGGCAATGAGCAGTTCTTC. Translated, it gives CATVDRTIGNEQFF.

Remarks on this clone: This CDR3 is also generated by other DNA sequences in the sample. The chain is built from TRBV9 and TRBJ1-1; tentative D call: TRBD1 (5 bases). Trimming pared 0 bases from V and 10 bases from J, leaving 10 bases between. The CDR3 extends over 12 amino acids. In germline, CDR1 is SGDLS, CDR2 YYNGEE. CDR3 sequence (DNA): TGTGCCAGCAGCGTAGTTGGGGGACGAGCTTTCTTT. Translating gives CASSVVGGRAFF.

The chain couples TRBV11-2 to TRBJ2-4; D gene ambiguous. The CDR3 runs 11 residues. Looked up from germline, CDR1 is SGHAT and CDR2 is FQNNGV. V was clipped by 7 bases and J by 1 base, with 2 bases between them. The CDR3 spells CASTAKNIQYF. In DNA form, the CDR3 reads TGTGCCAGCACGGCCAAAAACATTCAGTACTTC.

This clone was seen a single time. V gene TRBV6-5 combines with J gene TRBJ1-5; a possible D gene is TRBD1 (5 bases). The ends were cut back, 9 bases at V and 5 bases at J, with 14 bases in the middle. Germline CDR1 reads MNHEY; CDR2 reads SVGAGI. This CDR3 is built from 13 residues. DNA for the CDR3: TGTGCCAGGATGGGGCAGGGCTATCAGCCCCAGCATTTT. It is translated as CARMGQGYQPQHF.

J is TRBJ2-1 and V is TRBV7-8, with 9 bases that match TRBD2. Germline V gene lookup returns CDR1 SGHVS and CDR2 FQNEAQ. V shed 5 bases, J shed 9 bases, and the junction held 11 bases outside the gene matches. The CDR3 contains 15 residues. Here the CDR3 DNA reads TGTGCCAGCAGCCTCGGGGGCGGGAGGGGTCTTGAGCAGTTCTTC. Its translation: CASSLGGGRGLEQFF.

In regard to this clone: A junction boundary mismatches the germline segment, possibly from a read error. The J gene is TRBJ1-1, the V gene TRBV10-2; the D gene is possibly TRBD1 (5 bases). This CDR3 region has 13 residues. Germline V lookup: CDR1 WSHSY, CDR2 SAAADI. The CDR3 here is CASREGWGTEAFF. CDR3 sequence (DNA): TGCGCCAGCCGTGAGGGGTGGGGTACTGAAGCTTTCTTT.

The chain combines TRBV5-8 with TRBJ2-5, with 10 bases lining up with TRBD1. This CDR3 has 15 amino acids. With 3 bases clipped from V and 2 bases from J, the junction kept 4 bases outside the gene matches. Germline V lookup: CDR1 SGHTS, CDR2 YDEGEE. CDR3 region: CASSWPGQGQETQYF. CDR3 sequence (DNA): TGTGCCAGCAGCTGGCCGGGACAGGGGCAAGAGACCCAGTACTTC. The full variable domain, with the rest looked up from reference TRBV5-8 and TRBJ2-5, is EAGVTQSPTHLIKTRGQQATLRCSPISGHTSVYWYQQALGLGLQFLLWYDEGEERNRGNFPPRFSGRQFPNYSSELNVNALELEDSALYLCASSWPGQGQETQYFGPGTRLLVL.

This rearrangement joins TRBV7-3 to TRBJ2-2; 9 nucleotides line up with TRBD1. This CDR3 contains 15 residues. Germline CDR1 and CDR2: SGHTA and FQGTGA. The V segment lost 4 bases and the J segment 3 bases; nucleotides outside the gene matches: 3. As DNA, the CDR3 is TGTGCCAGCAGCTCCGGGACAGGGCACACCGGGGAGCTGTTTTTT. Translating it yields CASSSGTGHTGELFF.

The V and J genes are TRBV11-2 and TRBJ2-3; 9 bases are a match to TRBD2. Unmatched junction bases numbered 12, after V lost 5 bases and J lost 6 bases. CDR3 size: 16 residues. Germline V gene lookup returns CDR1 SGHAT and CDR2 FQNNGV. The CDR3 bases are TGTGCCAGCAGCCCGGGGACTAGCCGGACTCTGGATACGCAGTATTTT. Translated: CASSPGTSRTLDTQYF.

A word on this clone: This specimen includes other DNA sequences encoding the same CDR3. CDR3 sequence: CASSPGLAGNTDTQYF. In nucleotides, the CDR3 is TGTGCCAGCTCACCCGGACTAGCGGGGAACACAGATACGCAGTATTTT. The rearrangement joins TRBV18 to TRBJ2-3, with 12 bases matching TRBD2. The CDR3 is 16 residues long. Germline V gives CDR1 KGHSH, CDR2 LQKENI. V gave up 3 bases and J gave up 2 bases; unmatched junction bases: 3.

The chain combines TRBV9 with TRBJ2-2, with TRBD1 matching over 8 bases. V lost 0 bases and J lost 5; bases outside the gene matches: 9. Germline lookup yields CDR1 SGDLS and CDR2 YYNGEE. CDR3 length: 17 residues. The CDR3 region is CASSVVARRQGTGELFF. The CDR3 DNA sequence: TGTGCCAGCAGCGTAGTCGCCCGCAGACAGGGGACCGGGGAGCTGTTTTTT. Using reference TRBV9 and TRBJ2-2 for the parts outside the CDR3, the full variable domain is DSGVTQTPKHLITATGQRVTLRCSPRSGDLSVYWYQQSLDQGLQFLIQYYNGEERAKGNILERFSAQQFPDLHSELNLSSLELGDSALYFCASSVVARRQGTGELFFGEGSRLTVL.

The rearrangement joins TRBV19 to TRBJ1-1, with D unclear. V lost 0 bases and J 1 base, leaving 18 bases between the germline ends. Germline V gives CDR1 LNHDA, CDR2 SQIVND (reference sequence). CDR3 length: 18 amino acids. CDR3 coding DNA: TGTGCCAGTAGTATAGATCGGAGGAGTGTATCGCCGAACACTGAAGCTTTCTTT. It encodes CASSIDRRSVSPNTEAFF. The full variable domain, in which reference TRBV19 and TRBJ1-1 provide the parts outside the CDR3, is DGGITQSPKYLFRKEGQNVTLSCEQNLNHDAMYWYRQDPGQGLRLIYYSQIVNDFQKGDIAEGYSVSREKKESFPLTVTSAQKNPTAFYLCASSIDRRSVSPNTEAFFGQGTRLTVV.

V usage is TRBV5-1 and J usage is TRBJ2-5; the D call may be TRBD1 or TRBD2 (5 bases each). CDR3 length: 14 amino acids. Trimming stripped 2 bases from V and 1 base from J, with 9 bases between. The germline gives CDR1 SGHRS, CDR2 YFSETQ. Here the CDR3 reads CASSFEGFQETQYF. DNA of the CDR3: TGCGCCAGCAGCTTCGAGGGGTTCCAAGAGACCCAGTACTTC.

This clone showed up just once. The gene calls are TRBV28 and TRBJ2-1; no firm D call. This CDR3 has 16 residues. Germline V gene lookup returns CDR1 MDHEN and CDR2 SYDVKM. V was pared by 4 bases and J by 0 bases, with 13 bases between. CDR3 in amino acids: CASSSPGHSSYNEQFF. The CDR3 bases are TGTGCCAGCAGTTCTCCGGGCCATAGCTCCTACAATGAGCAGTTCTTC.

The gene calls are TRBV5-5 and TRBJ2-3; the D is unclear. This CDR3 has 13 amino acids. V lost 4 bases and J lost 4, with 10 bases in between. CDR1 SGHKS and CDR2 YYEKEE come from the germline V gene (reference sequence). The CDR3, as DNA: TGTGCCAGCAGCCCCCCCCATCCAGATACGCAGTATTTT. Translating gives CASSPPHPDTQYF.

V and J are TRBV9 and TRBJ1-1; 11 bases are a match to TRBD1. In germline, CDR1 is SGDLS, CDR2 YYNGEE. Germline trimming cut 0 bases from V and 10 bases from J; bases unmatched to any gene: 5. The CDR3 spans 14 residues. The CDR3 loop is CASSVAGQGARAFF. The CDR3 DNA reads TGTGCCAGCAGCGTAGCTGGACAGGGGGCCCGAGCTTTCTTT.

V and J are TRBV19 and TRBJ2-1, with TRBD2 identical over 14 bases. The germline V gene encodes CDR1 LNHDA and CDR2 SQIVND (reference sequence). V lost 7 bases and J lost 0; bases outside the gene matches: 5. The CDR3 has 17 residues. CDR3 in amino acids: CASTRTSGGSSYNEQFF. CDR3 bases: TGTGCCAGTACTCGGACTAGCGGGGGGAGCTCCTACAATGAGCAGTTCTTC.

The chain links TRBV27 to TRBJ1-1, with a tentative D call TRBD1 (6 bases). CDR1 is MNHEY and CDR2 is SMNVEV in the germline V gene (reference sequence). The CDR3 is 14 amino acids. V was trimmed by 5 bases and J by 1 base, leaving 11 bases between them. The CDR3, as DNA: TGTGCCAGCAGTCCACCGACAGGGAACACTGAAGCTTTCTTT. It yields the protein CASSPPTGNTEAFF.

V gene TRBV10-3 combines with J gene TRBJ1-4; 9 positions agree with TRBD1. The CDR3 covers 16 residues. Germline V gives CDR1 ENHRY, CDR2 SYGVKD. Germline trimming cut 10 bases from V and 3 bases from J; bases unmatched to any gene: 12. This CDR3 is CATSDGRDRANEKLFF. Here the CDR3 DNA reads TGTGCCACATCGGACGGTAGGGACAGGGCTAATGAAAAACTGTTTTTT.

The genes are TRBV28 and TRBJ1-2; TRBD1 might be the D (5 bases). Trimming removed 1 base from V and 8 bases from J, with 11 bases in between. CDR3 size: 13 residues. Germline lookup yields CDR1 MDHEN and CDR2 SYDVKM. CDR3 in DNA: TGTGCCAGCAGTTTATTCTCCGGGGGAGGCTACACCTTC. Translation: CASSLFSGGGYTF.

V usage is TRBV7-9 and J usage is TRBJ1-2, with a weak D call TRBD1 (6 bases). The V and J ends lost 2 bases and 4 bases respectively, with 11 bases between them. This CDR3 spans 14 amino acids. The germline V gene has CDR1 SEHNR and CDR2 FQNEAQ (reference sequence). In DNA, the CDR3 is TGTGCCAGCAGCTTATCAGCGGACAGCTATGGCTACACCTTC. Translated: CASSLSADSYGYTF.

This chain uses TRBV29-1 with TRBJ2-1; no reliable D call. Germline values: CDR1 SQVTM, CDR2 ANQGSEA. This CDR3 comprises 13 residues. V lost 5 bases to trimming and J lost 0 bases, with 8 bases between them. The CDR3 here is CSVIGVSYNEQFF. The CDR3 DNA follows: TGCAGCGTTATCGGTGTCTCCTACAATGAGCAGTTCTTC.